This entry describes one T cell receptor beta chain. This clone was counted many times. Its antigen target is currently unknown. No base-level quality is on record; no much larger clone is a single base apart. Each donor gave one peripheral blood draw, averaging roughly 0.11 L, which was collected into heparinised tubes. Using a panel that included CD45RO, CCR7, CD25, CD127, CD95 and CD27, naive, central memory, regulatory and stem cell-like memory CD4+ T cells were sorted on a BD FACSAria II. Every sorted population had a purity above 95%. Right away, PBMCs were isolated by Lymphoprep density gradient centrifugation and were stained directly, with no culture step. So that batch effects would be minimized, each experiment stained and sorted samples in pairs, pairing one healthy donor with one patient. The data belong to a study of beta chain features in type 1 diabetes (dated by TCRdb to between 2017 and 2018). Notes on the research overall: Mean age, gender distribution, total cell number and subset yield were not different between patients and healthy donors. A total of 100 million to 110 million sorted cells were examined across all samples, and a strong correlation was observed between cell number per subset and RNA yield. The study compared the TCRB repertoires of sorted circulating CD4+ T cell subsets in recently diagnosed type 1 diabetes patients with those in matched healthy donors. Naive and central memory subsets were obtained from all 30 or so donors, but regulatory and stem cell-like memory subsets were isolated from only 8 patients and roughly eight healthy donors.

All of the isolated RNA was reverse transcribed with the High Capacity cDNA Reverse Transcription Kit, so expressed TCRB transcripts were sequenced. Deep immunoSEQ sequencing was applied to naive, central memory and regulatory T cell samples, giving an average of about 3.6 million total reads per sample. Sorted cells were lysed in RLT buffer and RNA was extracted with DNase-treated RNeasy Micro or Mini kits, depending on cell number. To prevent cross-contamination, each cell subset was processed individually, whereas patient and healthy donor samples were processed jointly. Using the immunoSEQ multiplex PCR, TCRB sequences were amplified from cDNA into 87-bp fragments spanning the CDR3 region. Amplicons were sequenced on the Illumina HiSeq platform. The study's own analysis went as follows. Synthetic template baselines were used to correct PCR bias computationally, reads within Hamming distance 2 were collapsed together, and singletons that could not be merged were discarded. Reads were aligned against IMGT to assign V, D and J genes, CDR3 length and insertions or deletions at six rearrangement sites. Clonotype counts were normalized to sorted cell number within each subset before computing true diversity and Gini coefficients with the tcR R package. Repertoire sharing was quantified using the overlap coefficient calculated on TCRB nucleotide sequences. Out-of-frame TCRB sequences from naive cells were analyzed to stand in for the pre-selection repertoire. TCRdb limited this immuneACCESS table to in-frame rearrangements with V and J called. A share of clones is missing; checked studies link under half to unresolved V genes, and the rest is unexplained. The DNA was the basis for D and trimming; V, J and clone size are from that table. The sample table shows approximately 250,000 clones, and around 10% are seen once. The ten top clones hold around 0.037% of the sample.

Based on the germline V gene, the CDR1 and CDR2 sequences are SQVTM and ANQGSEA. The cysteine opens and the phenylalanine closes a CDR3 of 15 amino acids. This entry keeps only the CDR3 DNA: 45 bases, framed from base 1. Trimming leaves V shorter by 4 bases and J shorter by 4 bases, with the junction holding 12 bases beyond the gene matches. Points the paper makes about the study in general: Because cDNA was sequenced instead of genomic DNA, highly expressing activated cells could be over-represented, though the groups showed no difference in activation or CD3 levels. PCR may preferentially amplify shorter templates, but because patient and control samples were amplified and corrected together, any resulting skew would affect both groups equally. In all four CD4+ subsets, TCRB CDR3 length was moderately but significantly shorter in type 1 diabetes patients. The naive, central memory and regulatory TCRB repertoires appeared to resemble one another more closely among patients than among healthy donors. Fewer insertions and more nucleotide deletions at VDJ recombination sites were observed in patients with type 1 diabetes, implying thymic rearrangement abnormalities. Because small numbers of individuals were included in the HLA sub-analyses, any influence of HLA type on TCRB rearrangement was left unresolved.

Sequencing was carried out using naive CD4+ T cells from blood. The cell subset or site label corresponds to: true naive CD4+ T cells. The receptor's source is a woman in her late teens or twenties in good health. The chain is made from TRBV29-1 and TRBJ2-7; 8 middle bases align to TRBD1. The CDR3 has the sequence CSVARGLGSEYEQYF. The nucleotide sequence is TGCAGCGTTGCCAGGGGGCTCGGAAGCGAATACGAGCAGTACTTC.